This T cell receptor (beta chain) was identified in a study of OX40 agonist ivuxolimab in advanced cancers. The protocol was immunoSEQ multiplex PCR, while the TCRdb copy is restricted to in-frame clones and leaves out a portion. The table records 50,000 to 65,000 clones, 70% to 90% of them present only once. There are 15 residues in the CDR3. V was cut by 2 bases and J by 2 bases, with 15 bases left in between. CDR1 is GTSNPN, CDR2 SVGIG, per germline (reference sequence). A word on this clone: The antigen is unknown.

Study findings and constraints: Both CD4+ and CD8+ T cell populations in blood had undergone clonal expansion by week 6 at 0.1 to 3.0 mg/kg.

Anyone with autoimmune disease history or systemic immunosuppression was excluded. On cycle 4 day 1 and cycle 7 day 1, as well as at baseline, blood was sampled. This chain links TRBV30 with TRBJ1-2, with a possible D match to TRBD1 (5 bases). The TCR was taken from an adult with an advanced solid tumor such as melanoma, head and neck, liver or kidney cancer. This specimen consisted of CD4+ or CD8+ T cells sorted from blood, obtained in a trial of the OX40 agonist ivuxolimab. In DNA form, the CDR3 reads TGTGCCTGGAGTCTGCCCGGGGCGAGAAACTATGGCTACACCTTC. Its protein product is CAWSLPGARNYGYTF.